This T cell receptor beta chain was retrieved from a study of T cell responses to AZD1222 COVID-19 vaccine. Study details: Pooling covered second doses at about 4 or about 12 weeks.

The assay was immunoSEQ multiplex PCR, and TCRdb's table has in-frame clones only and misses some. The table has roughly 180,000 clones, approximately 90% seen once. Study findings and constraints: Clonal diversity was possibly underestimated, and white British individuals and females predominated among donors. Unmutated variant regions are reportedly targeted by nearly half of spike-specific TCRs.

About this clone: Antigen: not known.

Germline CDR1 and CDR2: ENHRY and SYGVKD. There are 13 residues in the CDR3. The germline V and J ends were trimmed by 7 bases and 2 bases, with 10 bases remaining between them. This sequence joins TRBV10-3 and TRBJ2-3; possibly TRBD1 or TRBD2 for D (6 bases each). This sequence originates from an adult in good health. The material was peripheral blood, obtained on day 0 of AZD1222 vaccination. CDR3 loop: CAINGGPTDTQYF. As DNA, the CDR3 is TGTGCCATCAATGGGGGGCCCACAGATACGCAGTATTTT.